Below are 7 T cell receptor beta chains sequenced from a single sample in a study of persistence of HIV-infected CD4 T cells. Sequencing used immunoSEQ version 4 in survey mode. Method: immunoSEQ multiplex PCR; TCRdb's copy keeps in-frame clones and lacks some. Here the sample spans about 40,000 clones, around 82% being singletons. For these TCRs, the target antigens are not known. An overlapping HIV-1 Gag peptide pool stimulated these cells at roughly 1 ug/peptide/mL. CD40L/CD69 double-negative CD45RO-high memory CD4+ T cells were collected. Here the sequenced sample was CD4+ T cells sorted from PBMCs after approximately 19-hour stimulation, taken from a patient who received antiretroviral therapy. Receptor source: an adult man with HIV who was CMV-seropositive.

This chain joins TRBV5-6 and TRBJ1-2; D gene unclear. CDR3 length equals 14 residues. Germline V lookup: CDR1 SGHDT, CDR2 YYEEEE. The ends were cut back, 1 base at V and 4 bases at J, with 11 bases in the middle. The CDR3 is CASSLKTAPYGYTF. The CDR3 DNA is TGTGCCAGCAGCTTGAAGACGGCACCCTATGGCTACACCTTC.

The V call is TRBV27, the J call TRBJ1-2, with no clear D. The CDR3 sequence is 15 residues long. Trimming took 2 bases from V and 2 from J, leaving 12 bases between them. CDR1 MNHEY and CDR2 SMNVEV come from the germline V gene (reference sequence). In nucleotides, the CDR3 is TGTGCCAGCAGTTTAAGGGCCGACTTCAACTATGGCTACACCTTC. It is translated as CASSLRADFNYGYTF.

The J gene is TRBJ2-5, the V gene TRBV28; 8 nucleotides align to TRBD1. V was clipped by 4 bases and J by 5 bases; unmatched bases: 6. The CDR3 length is 14 residues. In germline, CDR1 is MDHEN, CDR2 SYDVKM. In DNA, the CDR3 is TGTGCCAGCAGTTCTGCAGGGGGCTGGGAGACCCAGTACTTC. Its protein is CASSSAGGWETQYF.

The chain has TRBV3-1 (or the pseudogene TRBV3-2) and TRBJ1-1, with D uncertain. The CDR3 totals 14 residues. Trimming removed 1 base from V and 7 bases from J, with 13 bases in between. The germline CDR1 and CDR2 sequences are LGHDT and YNNKEL (reference sequence). The DNA for the CDR3 is TGTGCCAGCAGCCAAGGGACTCAACGAGGTGAAGCTTTCTTT. It yields the protein CASSQGTQRGEAFF.

The chain couples TRBV5-1 to TRBJ2-7; TRBD1 is a possible D gene (6 bases). The CDR3 has 13 residues. Trimming cost V 4 bases and J 3 bases, with 11 bases left between them. The germline gives CDR1 SGHRS, CDR2 YFSETQ. CDR3 in amino acids: CASSGGQFYEQYF. The DNA of the CDR3 is TGCGCCAGCAGCGGAGGACAGTTCTACGAGCAGTACTTC.

This clone came up a few times. The chain joins TRBV10-1 to TRBJ2-3; 7 bases line up with TRBD2. Germline lookup yields CDR1 WNHNN and CDR2 SYGVQD (reference sequence). V gave up 3 bases and J gave up 0 bases; unmatched junction bases: 12. This CDR3 is 18 amino acids long. In DNA, the CDR3 is TGCGCCAGCAGTGATTTAAGCGGGGCCAAGGCTAGCACAGATACGCAGTATTTT. Translated: CASSDLSGAKASTDTQYF.

The CDR3: CASTFGAGVAYEQYF. CDR3 coding DNA: TGTGCCAGCACCTTTGGGGCAGGGGTCGCCTACGAGCAGTACTTC. The V gene is TRBV3-1 (or the pseudogene TRBV3-2), the J gene TRBJ2-7, with a possible D match to TRBD1 (6 bases). In germline, CDR1 is LGHDT, CDR2 YNNKEL (reference sequence). CDR3 length: 15 residues. Trimming took 7 bases from V and 2 from J, leaving 18 bases between them.